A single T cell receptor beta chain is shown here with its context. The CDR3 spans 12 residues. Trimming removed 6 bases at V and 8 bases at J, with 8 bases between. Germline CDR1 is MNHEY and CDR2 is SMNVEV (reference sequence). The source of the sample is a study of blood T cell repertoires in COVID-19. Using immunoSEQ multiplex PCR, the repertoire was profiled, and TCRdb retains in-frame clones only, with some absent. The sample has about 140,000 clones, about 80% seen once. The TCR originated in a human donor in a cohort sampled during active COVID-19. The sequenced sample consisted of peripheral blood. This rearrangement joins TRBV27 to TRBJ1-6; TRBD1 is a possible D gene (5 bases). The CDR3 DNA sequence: TGTGCCAGCAGCTTCAGGGATTCACCCCTCCACTTT. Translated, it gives CASSFRDSPLHF.